The clone carrying this T cell receptor (beta chain) has ten or more counts. Its cognate antigen is unknown. Trimming took 6 bases from V and 1 from J; bases not matched to a gene: 6. The CDR3 runs to 15 residues. CDR1 and CDR2 (germline): DFQATT, SNEGSKA (reference sequence). The record originates from a study of neurological immune-mediated disorders. Study observations and caveats: None of the CDR3 amino acid sequences of expanded clones recurred across subjects, suggesting private repertoires in all groups.

Via MiXCR, TCRdb re-called the 5' RACE reads, giving one row per CDR3 protein. Of 65,000 to 90,000 distinct CDR3 sequences in the sample, more than 3% were seen once. V gene TRBV20-1 combines with J gene TRBJ2-3, with 11 bases that match TRBD2. The sample was PBMCs. This clonotype was sampled from a woman aged 45-59 years with multiple sclerosis. CDR3 DNA sequence: TGCAGTGCCACTAGCGGGGGTTATGGCACAGATACGCAGTATTTT. Encoded protein: CSATSGGYGTDTQYF.